The 18 T cell receptor beta chains below come from one sample, sequenced in a study of blood T cell repertoires in COVID-19. Profiled with immunoSEQ multiplex PCR; TCRdb holds only in-frame clones, not every one. Among just over 60,000 clones listed, less than 85% were seen once. The specimen was peripheral blood. The receptors derive from a man aged 60 to 69 with acute or convalescent COVID-19.

The rearrangement links TRBV5-6 to TRBJ1-6, with D uncertain. Trimming removed 3 bases from V and 0 bases from J, with 10 bases in between. Germline CDR1 SGHDT, CDR2 YYEEEE. The CDR3 is 16 amino acids. The CDR3 nucleotides are TGTGCCAGCAGCTCCTATTCGAGCTCCTATAATTCACCCCTCCACTTT. Translated, it gives CASSSYSSSYNSPLHF.

The V call is TRBV7-9, the J call TRBJ2-7; 12 positions match TRBD2. The CDR3 is 15 amino acids. The junction had 5 bases not matched to a gene; V was cut back by 1 base and J by 7 bases. Looked up from germline, CDR1 is SEHNR and CDR2 is FQNEAQ (reference sequence). CDR3 protein: CASSLGLAGVNEQYF. CDR3 nucleotide sequence: TGTGCCAGCAGCTTAGGACTAGCGGGAGTCAATGAGCAGTACTTC.

A few counts support this clone. The V call is TRBV7-2, the J call TRBJ2-7; TRBD1 aligns across 9 bases. V was pared by 3 bases and J by 2 bases, with 5 bases of the junction left unmatched. The CDR3 consists of 15 residues. The V gene's germline CDR1 is SGHTA and CDR2 FQGNSA. As DNA, the CDR3 is TGTGCCAGCAGCTTGGACAGGGGAACAGCCTACGAGCAGTACTTC. Translation: CASSLDRGTAYEQYF.

This clone was recorded a few times. The chain links TRBV14 to TRBJ1-1; D call uncertain. The germline CDR1 and CDR2 sequences are SGHDN and FVKESK. Trimming shortened V by 0 bases and J by 4 bases, and 15 bases separated the two germline ends. The CDR3 sequence is 16 residues long. CDR3 sequence reads: CASSQESEGAGTEAFF. For the CDR3, the DNA is TGTGCCAGCAGCCAAGAAAGCGAGGGCGCAGGCACTGAAGCTTTCTTT.

J is TRBJ1-4 and V is TRBV30; TRBD1 is a possible D gene (5 bases). Per the germline V gene, CDR1 is GTSNPN and CDR2 is SVGIG (reference sequence). The V gene lost 5 bases and the J gene lost 11 bases, with 21 bases spanning the gap. The CDR3 runs 14 residues. The DNA for the CDR3 is TGTGCCTGGGGACAACAAAGTCCTCCGGAGAAACTGTTTTTT. Translated, it gives CAWGQQSPPEKLFF.

The chain is built from TRBV15 and TRBJ2-5; 8 nucleotides match TRBD1. The V segment lost 3 bases and the J segment 5 bases; nucleotides outside the gene matches: 8. The CDR3 consists of 15 residues. Germline V gene lookup returns CDR1 LNHNV and CDR2 YYDKDF (reference sequence). The chain's CDR3 is CATSRTGANFETQYF. CDR3 bases: TGTGCCACCAGCAGGACAGGGGCGAATTTCGAGACCCAGTACTTC.

This chain uses TRBV4-3 with TRBJ2-7; D remains unclear. CDR1 is LGHNA, CDR2 YSLEER, per germline. The CDR3 spans 16 residues. Trimming shortened V by 0 bases and J by 2 bases, and 14 bases separated the two germline ends. The CDR3 DNA follows: TGCGCCAGCAGCCAAGATGTGCGAGGCAAAGCCTACGAGCAGTACTTC. Its translation is CASSQDVRGKAYEQYF.

The genes are TRBV19 and TRBJ1-5; 9 bases are a match to TRBD1. CDR1 is LNHDA, CDR2 SQIVND, per germline (reference sequence). V shed 7 bases and J 5 bases; nucleotides not matched to a gene: 18. The CDR3 runs to 18 residues. The CDR3: CASKVYRATGGFDQPQHF. The CDR3 DNA sequence: TGTGCCAGTAAGGTTTATAGGGCGACAGGGGGATTTGATCAGCCCCAGCATTTT.

The chain has TRBV10-1 and TRBJ2-1; TRBD2 matches 7 bases. The CDR3 runs 16 residues. V dropped 10 bases and J dropped 4; count of bases not matched to a gene: 16. The V gene's germline CDR1 is WNHNN and CDR2 SYGVQD (reference sequence). DNA for the CDR3: TGCGCCACCAGCCCTGGCGGGAGAGGACTTTACAATGAGCAGTTCTTC. This encodes CATSPGGRGLYNEQFF.

The chain combines TRBV30 with TRBJ1-3; D may be TRBD1 (5 bases). With 2 bases removed from V and 4 bases from J, the gap between germline ends came to 6 bases. The CDR3 length is 12 residues. Germline CDR1 reads GTSNPN; CDR2 reads SVGIG (reference sequence). The CDR3 DNA is TGTGCCTGGAGTCACAGGGGAAACACCATATATTTT. Translating gives CAWSHRGNTIYF.

This chain connects TRBV14 to TRBJ2-7; maybe TRBD1 (5 bases). This CDR3 region has 14 residues. Trimming shortened V by 1 base and J by 4 bases, and 11 bases separated the two germline ends. Germline lookup yields CDR1 SGHDN and CDR2 FVKESK. The CDR3 DNA reads TGTGCCAGCAGCCAAGCTCAGGGTTCGTACGAGCAGTACTTC. Residues: CASSQAQGSYEQYF.

The chain combines TRBV30 with TRBJ2-7, with 7 bases fitting TRBD2. The CDR3 has 16 residues. Germline CDR1 reads GTSNPN; CDR2 reads SVGIG (reference sequence). After removal of 4 bases from V and 7 bases from J, the junction contained 19 bases not matched to a gene. CDR3 region: CAWTPHGEGRAVEQYF. The CDR3 coding sequence is TGTGCCTGGACCCCCCACGGGGAGGGGAGAGCGGTTGAGCAGTACTTC.

The table lists this clone with a count of one. V gene TRBV21-1 combines with J gene TRBJ2-7; TRBD1, as called in the table, went unchecked against the DNA. TRBV21-1 is recorded as a pseudogene. This CDR3 has 20 amino acids. The CDR3, as DNA: TGTGCCAGCAGCAAAGGCAGACAAGCAGGGGGGATCCCCTACTCCTACGAGCAGTACTTC. Protein: CASSKGRQAGGIPYSYEQYF.

The genes are TRBV7-9 and TRBJ2-3; D is unclear. This CDR3 is built from 13 residues. Germline CDR1 reads SEHNR; CDR2 reads FQNEAQ (reference sequence). V was trimmed by 1 base and J by 6 bases, leaving 8 bases between them. In DNA form, the CDR3 reads TGTGCCAGCAGCTTAGGGGTGAGGGATACGCAGTATTTT. Translated: CASSLGVRDTQYF.

The chain carries TRBV9 and TRBJ2-7; 9 bases fit TRBD2. From germline, CDR1 is SGDLS and CDR2 YYNGEE. The CDR3 totals 15 residues. Losses at the gene ends were 0 bases for V and 1 base for J; bases not matched to a gene: 2. CDR3 DNA: TGTGCCAGCAGCGTAGATCTAGCGGGATCCTACGAGCAGTACTTC. Amino acid sequence: CASSVDLAGSYEQYF.

V is TRBV2 and J is TRBJ2-7; TRBD1 aligns across 8 bases. Trimming removed 8 bases from V and 6 bases from J; junction bases left unmatched: 9. CDR1 is SNHLY and CDR2 is FYNNEI in the germline V gene. This CDR3 region has 13 residues. The CDR3 protein is CASLRSTGGEQYF. For the CDR3, the DNA is TGTGCCAGCCTAAGAAGTACAGGGGGCGAGCAGTACTTC.

The rearrangement joins TRBV5-1 to TRBJ1-3; TRBD1 matches 8 bases. Trimming removed 4 bases from V and 2 bases from J; junction bases left unmatched: 2. The CDR3 is 14 amino acids. The germline CDR1 and CDR2 sequences are SGHRS and YFSETQ. In nucleotides, the CDR3 is TGCGCCAGCAGCCCACAGGGGGCTGGAAACACCATATATTTT. Amino acid sequence: CASSPQGAGNTIYF.

The chain has TRBV24-1 and TRBJ2-1; TRBD2 matches at 12 bases. Germline V lookup: CDR1 KGHDR, CDR2 SFDVKD. The CDR3 is 17 amino acids. Trimming took 4 bases from V and 4 from J; bases not matched to a gene: 7. CDR3 DNA sequence: TGTGCCACCAGTGACCCTAGCGGGAGGGCCTCTTACAATGAGCAGTTCTTC. Its translation is CATSDPSGRASYNEQFF.